These T cell receptor beta chains were read from a single sample in a study of blood T cell repertoires in COVID-19. Sequencing was performed with immunoSEQ multiplex PCR; in TCRdb, only in-frame clones are kept and a portion is missing. This sample yields 110,000 to 150,000 clones, of which just under 80% are seen a single time; about 2% belongs to the top ten. Sequences were obtained from peripheral blood. Receptors were obtained from a woman aged 55 to 70 with acute or convalescent COVID-19. The CDR3 runs from the conserved cysteine through the conserved F or W. A D gene is named only where the DNA matches it firmly. A clone size is listed for some rows: how often the clone was seen (once, few, many), or a class if it is expanded.

.	.	TRBJ1-1	TRBV28	13	TGTGCCAGCAGTGGGGGGAGGGGCGAAAATGCTTTCTTT	CASSGGRGENAFF
once	.	TRBJ1-2	TRBV4-1	20	TGCGCCAGCAGCCTAATTCCCTTCGGAGGACGGGTCGCACCCAACTATGGCTACACCTTC	CASSLIPFGGRVAPNYGYTF
.	.	TRBJ2-3	TRBV11-2	15	TGTGCCAGCAGGGTTCGGGTCGGGATCACAGATACGCAGTATTTT	CASRVRVGITDTQYF
.	.	TRBJ2-7	TRBV28	11	TGTGCCAGCAGCATACAGGGAAAGCAGTACTTC	CASSIQGKQYF
.	.	TRBJ2-2	TRBV2	13	TGTGCCAGCAGTGGGGGCCACACCGGGGAGCTGTTTTTT	CASSGGHTGELFF
.	.	TRBJ1-2	TRBV19	19	TGTGCCAGTAGTATAGAGAAGGGGAGGGCAAATGGGGGTAACTATGGCTACACCTTC	CASSIEKGRANGGNYGYTF
few	TRBD1	TRBJ1-5	TRBV5-8	15	TGTGCCAGCAGCTTAGGGACAGGGGGCAATCAGCCCCAGCATTTT	CASSLGTGGNQPQHF
few	.	TRBJ1-1	TRBV5-1	15	TGCGCCAGCAGCTCCCCTACAGGGCGGAACACTGAAGCTTTCTTT	CASSSPTGRNTEAFF
.	.	TRBJ2-7	TRBV2	12	TGTGCCAGCAGTGAGAACAGGTACGAGCAGTACTTC	CASSENRYEQYF
.	.	TRBJ1-3	TRBV29-1	8	TGCAGCGTCGACACCATATATTTT	CSVDTIYF
.	.	TRBJ2-1	TRBV28	14	TGTGCCAGCAGTAGCCTCGTCACGTACAATGAGCAGTTCTTC	CASSSLVTYNEQFF
.	TRBD2	TRBJ2-1	TRBV19	15	TGTGCCAGTAGTTCCTTACTAGCGGGAGGGAATGAGCAGTTCTTC	CASSSLLAGGNEQFF
.	.	TRBJ2-7	TRBV5-5	15	TGTGCCAGCAGCCCCCGGGATCCCGCGTTCTACGAGCAGTACTTC	CASSPRDPAFYEQYF
.	TRBD2	TRBJ2-1	TRBV19	16	TGTGCCAGTAGTGAACGGCTAGCGGGATACTACAATGAGCAGTTCTTC	CASSERLAGYYNEQFF
once	TRBD1	TRBJ2-1	TRBV19	16	TGTGCCAGTACCCACTCCGGGGACAGCATTGTCAATGAGCAGTTCTTC	CASTHSGDSIVNEQFF
.	.	TRBJ2-1	TRBV6-5	13	TGTGCCAGCAGAAGAGGGGGCTACAATGAGCAGTTCTTC	CASRRGGYNEQFF
few	.	TRBJ1-2	TRBV6-5	13	TGTGCCAGTAGACAGGCGACGAGATATGGCTACACCTTC	CASRQATRYGYTF
many	.	TRBJ1-1	TRBV11-2	14	TGTGCCAGCAGCTTTAGCCAGGGCTTTTCTGAAGCTTTCTTT	CASSFSQGFSEAFF
once	.	TRBJ2-7	TRBV18	15	TGTGCCAGCTCACCCCGGAGGGAGTACCCCTACGAGCAGTACTTC	CASSPRREYPYEQYF
many	.	TRBJ2-7	TRBV20-1	15	TGCAGTGCTAGTCCCCTGACAGGGACTCATCGGGAGCAGTACTTC	CSASPLTGTHREQYF
.	.	TRBJ1-3	TRBV7-2	14	TGTGCCAGCAGCCTTATCCAGACTGGAAACACCATATATTTT	CASSLIQTGNTIYF
.	.	TRBJ1-2	TRBV7-6	14	TGTGCCAGCAGCTTAGTTACAGGGAACTATGGCTACACCTTC	CASSLVTGNYGYTF
.	TRBD2	TRBJ2-1	TRBV11-1	16	TGTGCCAGCAGCCCCCCGACTAGCGGGAGGGCTAATGAGCAGTTCTTC	CASSPPTSGRANEQFF
.	.	TRBJ1-2	TRBV5-1	13	TGCGCCAGCAGTACAGGTCCCAACTATGGCTACACCTTC	CASSTGPNYGYTF
.	TRBD1	TRBJ2-5	TRBV10-3	15	TGTGCCATCAGGGGGGACAGGGGGTACCAAGAGACCCAGTACTTC	CAIRGDRGYQETQYF
.	.	TRBJ1-2	TRBV6-5	15	TGTGCCAGCAGTTCCGGGGGAGTGTCCAACTATGGCTACACCTTC	CASSSGGVSNYGYTF
few	.	TRBJ1-6	TRBV4-2	20	TGTGCCAGCAGCCAAGGGGCAGGGGACACGACCCTCTCCTATAATTCACCCCTCCACTTT	CASSQGAGDTTLSYNSPLHF
.	TRBD1	TRBJ1-6	TRBV9	18	TGTGCCAGCAGCGCAGGCGGTATAGGGGGACAGTCTAATTCACCCCTCCACTTT	CASSAGGIGGQSNSPLHF
.	.	TRBJ2-4	TRBV14	13	TGTGCCAGCAGCCGAGTAGATAGAAACATTCAGTACTTC	CASSRVDRNIQYF
.	.	TRBJ2-5	TRBV20-1	12	TGCAGTGCTAGTGGCCGCGAAGAGACCCAGTACTTC	CSASGREETQYF
once	TRBD2	TRBJ2-2	TRBV7-6	16	TGTGCCAGCAGCTTAGGGGCAGCGGGAGGGACCGGGGAGCTGTTTTTT	CASSLGAAGGTGELFF
.	.	TRBJ2-2	TRBV4-1	15	TGCGCCAGCAGCCAAGTCCCGGGTGGCACCGGGGAGCTGTTTTTT	CASSQVPGGTGELFF
.	.	TRBJ1-1	TRBV4-1	13	TGCGCCAGCAGCCTCTCTTGGAACACTGAAGCTTTCTTT	CASSLSWNTEAFF
.	.	TRBJ2-1	TRBV19	14	TGTGCCAGTAGTATAGAGGACTCGTACAATGAGCAGTTCTTC	CASSIEDSYNEQFF
.	TRBD1	TRBJ1-2	TRBV30	13	TGTGCCTGGGCCCTTGGACAGGGGTATGGCTACACCTTC	CAWALGQGYGYTF
.	.	TRBJ1-2	TRBV7-2	11	TGTGCCACCATTTACAGGCGTGGCTACACCTTC	CATIYRRGYTF
.	.	TRBJ2-7	TRBV28	13	TGTGCCAGCAGTTTATTCGTCAGTTACGAGCAGTACTTC	CASSLFVSYEQYF
.	TRBD1	TRBJ1-2	TRBV5-1	14	TGCGCCAGCAGCCGACAGGGAGAAAACTATGGCTACACCTTC	CASSRQGENYGYTF
.	TRBD2	TRBJ2-5	TRBV10-1	16	TGCGCCAGCAGTGAGTCGACGGCTAGCGGGGGAGAGACCCAGTACTTC	CASSESTASGGETQYF
once	.	TRBJ2-7	TRBV15	13	TGTGCCACCAGCAGAGACAGGTCCAACGAGCAGTACTTC	CATSRDRSNEQYF
few	.	TRBJ2-2	TRBV25-1	13	TGTGCCAGCTCAGAGGGGGACACCGGGGAGCTGTTTTTT	CASSEGDTGELFF
.	TRBD1	TRBJ2-5	TRBV6-5	14	TGTGCCAGCAGCCAAGACAGGGCGCAAGAGACCCAGTACTTC	CASSQDRAQETQYF
.	.	TRBJ2-1	TRBV27	15	TGTGCCAGCAGTTTGATTAGCGGAGATTACAATGAGCAGTTCTTC	CASSLISGDYNEQFF
.	.	TRBJ1-1	TRBV7-2	13	TGTGCCAGCAGCCGTCCGGGTGGCACTGAAGCTTTCTTT	CASSRPGGTEAFF